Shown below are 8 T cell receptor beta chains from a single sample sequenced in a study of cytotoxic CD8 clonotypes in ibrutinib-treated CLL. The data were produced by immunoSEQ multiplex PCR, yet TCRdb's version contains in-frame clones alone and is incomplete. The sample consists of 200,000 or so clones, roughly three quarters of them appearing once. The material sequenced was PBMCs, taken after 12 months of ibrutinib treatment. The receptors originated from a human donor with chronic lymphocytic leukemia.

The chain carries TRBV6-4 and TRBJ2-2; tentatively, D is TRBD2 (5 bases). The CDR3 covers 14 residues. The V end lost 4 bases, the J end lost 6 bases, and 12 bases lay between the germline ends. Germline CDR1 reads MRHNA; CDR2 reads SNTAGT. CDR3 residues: CASSGSGVPGELFF. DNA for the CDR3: TGTGCCAGCAGTGGCTCCGGGGTCCCCGGGGAGCTGTTTTTT.

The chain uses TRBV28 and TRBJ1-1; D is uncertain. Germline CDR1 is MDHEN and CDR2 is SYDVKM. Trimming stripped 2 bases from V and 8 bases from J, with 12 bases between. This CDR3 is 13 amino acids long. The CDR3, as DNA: TGTGCCAGCAGTTTAGTGGTGGGCAGGGAAGCTTTCTTT. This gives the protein CASSLVVGREAFF. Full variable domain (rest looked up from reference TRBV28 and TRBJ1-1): DVKVTQSSRYLVKRTGEKVFLECVQDMDHENMFWYRQDPGLGLRLIYFSYDVKMKEKGDIPEGYSVSREKKERFSLILESASTNQTSMYLCASSLVVGREAFFGQGTRLTVV.

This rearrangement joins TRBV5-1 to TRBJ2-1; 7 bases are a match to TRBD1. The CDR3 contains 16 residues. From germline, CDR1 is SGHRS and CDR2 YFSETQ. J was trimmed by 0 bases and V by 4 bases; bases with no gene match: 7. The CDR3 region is CASSPGTVSSYNEQFF. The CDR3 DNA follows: TGCGCCAGCAGCCCCGGGACAGTGAGCTCCTACAATGAGCAGTTCTTC.

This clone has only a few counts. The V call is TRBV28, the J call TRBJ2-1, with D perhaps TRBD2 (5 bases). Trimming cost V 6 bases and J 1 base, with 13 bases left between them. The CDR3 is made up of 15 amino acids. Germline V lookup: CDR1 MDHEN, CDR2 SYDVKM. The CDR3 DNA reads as TGTGCCAGCAGCCCTGGACTGGAGTCCTACAATGAGCAGTTCTTC. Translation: CASSPGLESYNEQFF.

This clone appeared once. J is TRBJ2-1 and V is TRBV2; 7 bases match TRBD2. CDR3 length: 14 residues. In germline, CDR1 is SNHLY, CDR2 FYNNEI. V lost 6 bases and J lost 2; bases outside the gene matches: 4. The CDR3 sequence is CASSMLAAYNEQFF. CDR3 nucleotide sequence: TGTGCCAGCAGCATGCTAGCGGCCTACAATGAGCAGTTCTTC.

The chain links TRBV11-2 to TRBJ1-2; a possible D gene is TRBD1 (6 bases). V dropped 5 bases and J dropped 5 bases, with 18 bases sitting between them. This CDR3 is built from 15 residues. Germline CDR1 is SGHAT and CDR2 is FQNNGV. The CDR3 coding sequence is TGTGCCAGCAGCCCAACCAGGGGAATCGCTTATGGCTACACCTTC. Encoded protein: CASSPTRGIAYGYTF.

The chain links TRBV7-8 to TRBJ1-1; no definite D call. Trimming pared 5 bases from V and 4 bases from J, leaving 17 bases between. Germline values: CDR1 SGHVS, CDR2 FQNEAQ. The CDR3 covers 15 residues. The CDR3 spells CASSPRTGWRTEAFF. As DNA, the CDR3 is TGTGCCAGCAGCCCCAGGACGGGCTGGCGCACTGAAGCTTTCTTT. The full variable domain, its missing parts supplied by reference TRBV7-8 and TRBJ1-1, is GAGVSQSPRYKVAKRGQDVALRCDPISGHVSLFWYQQALGQGPEFLTYFQNEAQLDKSGLPSDRFFAERPEGSVSTLKIQRTQQEDSAVYLCASSPRTGWRTEAFFGQGTRLTVV.

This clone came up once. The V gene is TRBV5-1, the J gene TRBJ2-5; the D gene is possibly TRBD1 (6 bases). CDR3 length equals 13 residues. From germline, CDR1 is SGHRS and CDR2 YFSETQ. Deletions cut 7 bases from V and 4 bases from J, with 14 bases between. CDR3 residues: CASGDDRRETQYF. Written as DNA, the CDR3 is TGCGCCAGCGGGGATGACAGGAGAGAGACCCAGTACTTC. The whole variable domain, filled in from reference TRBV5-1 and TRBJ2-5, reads KAGVTQTPRYLIKTRGQQVTLSCSPISGHRSVSWYQQTPGQGLQFLFEYFSETQRNKGNFPGRFSGRQFSNSRSEMNVSTLELGDSALYLCASGDDRRETQYFGPGTRLLVL.